This T cell receptor beta chain was sequenced for a study of blood T cell repertoires in COVID-19 (dated by TCRdb to about 2020). About the study as a whole: The collaborator samples originated in the United States, Italy and Spain and spanned the acute and convalescent phases of COVID-19. The prospective study material was composed of cDNA or gDNA derived from T cells, B-cell-depleted T cells, or PBMCs. Deeply sampled blood TCRbeta repertoires from subjects exposed to, actively infected with, or recovered from COVID-19 were included in the dataset. A freely available public database, intended as a resource for researchers studying the immune response to SARS-CoV-2, is where the repertoires were released. The samples were drawn from the first 160 participants of the ongoing ImmuneRACE study and from roughly 1,300 subjects provided by 6 global collaborators. Nearly every sample came with metadata listing a de-identified subject ID, COVID-19 status, age in years and sex. Where HLA class I and class II types were available, the types were taken from metadata supplied by the sample provider, not from assay-based typing. What the research found in general, with its limitations: The amount of clinical and demographic metadata varied by source and participant and was provided uncurated.

Collaborating institutions collected whole blood in K2EDTA tubes following their own protocols. For TCRbeta analysis, collaborators shipped samples as frozen whole blood, isolated PBMCs, or DNA extracted from either of those sample types. TCRbeta CDR3 regions were amplified from genomic DNA by means of the immunoSEQ Assay, a bias-controlled multiplex PCR. Per the authors' processing: The number of nucleated cells in each sample was estimated by amplification of reference gene primers within the assay. To quantify the absolute abundance of each unique TCRbeta CDR3 rearrangement, sequence reads were collapsed and filtered. For each sample, productive Simpson clonality was calculated as the square root of Simpson's diversity index over productive rearrangements. Here the immuneACCESS table is served through TCRdb, limited to in-frame sequences with V and J called. Missing clones are a known gap in these copies; in checked studies unresolved V genes cover under half, and the rest lacks a known reason. Clonal size and the V and J genes are those of that table, whereas D and trimming came from the DNA. This sample gives 300,000 to 450,000 clones in total; about 85% of them show up just once. Roughly 3.6% of the sample is in the top ten clones.

Trimming at the junction amounts to 0 bases on V and 5 bases on J, and the germline ends lie 17 bases apart. The CDR3, from cysteine to phenylalanine, totals 17 residues. Here the CDR3 DNA is all that survives: 51 bases in frame from base 1. CDR1 is given as SGDLS and CDR2 as YYNGEE, both from the germline V gene. About this clone: It has no known antigen specificity. No much larger clone exists at a distance of one base, and base qualities are not known.

The sequence derives from a woman younger than 35 with acute or convalescent COVID-19. Sequencing was performed on peripheral blood. This receptor chain uses TRBV9 and TRBJ2-2; D gene: possibly TRBD2, on 8 matching bases. The DNA sequence is as follows: TGTGCCAGCAGCGTAGGCAGGGGGACTAGACCTACCGGGGAGCTGTTTTTT. Translation gives CASSVGRGTRPTGELFF.